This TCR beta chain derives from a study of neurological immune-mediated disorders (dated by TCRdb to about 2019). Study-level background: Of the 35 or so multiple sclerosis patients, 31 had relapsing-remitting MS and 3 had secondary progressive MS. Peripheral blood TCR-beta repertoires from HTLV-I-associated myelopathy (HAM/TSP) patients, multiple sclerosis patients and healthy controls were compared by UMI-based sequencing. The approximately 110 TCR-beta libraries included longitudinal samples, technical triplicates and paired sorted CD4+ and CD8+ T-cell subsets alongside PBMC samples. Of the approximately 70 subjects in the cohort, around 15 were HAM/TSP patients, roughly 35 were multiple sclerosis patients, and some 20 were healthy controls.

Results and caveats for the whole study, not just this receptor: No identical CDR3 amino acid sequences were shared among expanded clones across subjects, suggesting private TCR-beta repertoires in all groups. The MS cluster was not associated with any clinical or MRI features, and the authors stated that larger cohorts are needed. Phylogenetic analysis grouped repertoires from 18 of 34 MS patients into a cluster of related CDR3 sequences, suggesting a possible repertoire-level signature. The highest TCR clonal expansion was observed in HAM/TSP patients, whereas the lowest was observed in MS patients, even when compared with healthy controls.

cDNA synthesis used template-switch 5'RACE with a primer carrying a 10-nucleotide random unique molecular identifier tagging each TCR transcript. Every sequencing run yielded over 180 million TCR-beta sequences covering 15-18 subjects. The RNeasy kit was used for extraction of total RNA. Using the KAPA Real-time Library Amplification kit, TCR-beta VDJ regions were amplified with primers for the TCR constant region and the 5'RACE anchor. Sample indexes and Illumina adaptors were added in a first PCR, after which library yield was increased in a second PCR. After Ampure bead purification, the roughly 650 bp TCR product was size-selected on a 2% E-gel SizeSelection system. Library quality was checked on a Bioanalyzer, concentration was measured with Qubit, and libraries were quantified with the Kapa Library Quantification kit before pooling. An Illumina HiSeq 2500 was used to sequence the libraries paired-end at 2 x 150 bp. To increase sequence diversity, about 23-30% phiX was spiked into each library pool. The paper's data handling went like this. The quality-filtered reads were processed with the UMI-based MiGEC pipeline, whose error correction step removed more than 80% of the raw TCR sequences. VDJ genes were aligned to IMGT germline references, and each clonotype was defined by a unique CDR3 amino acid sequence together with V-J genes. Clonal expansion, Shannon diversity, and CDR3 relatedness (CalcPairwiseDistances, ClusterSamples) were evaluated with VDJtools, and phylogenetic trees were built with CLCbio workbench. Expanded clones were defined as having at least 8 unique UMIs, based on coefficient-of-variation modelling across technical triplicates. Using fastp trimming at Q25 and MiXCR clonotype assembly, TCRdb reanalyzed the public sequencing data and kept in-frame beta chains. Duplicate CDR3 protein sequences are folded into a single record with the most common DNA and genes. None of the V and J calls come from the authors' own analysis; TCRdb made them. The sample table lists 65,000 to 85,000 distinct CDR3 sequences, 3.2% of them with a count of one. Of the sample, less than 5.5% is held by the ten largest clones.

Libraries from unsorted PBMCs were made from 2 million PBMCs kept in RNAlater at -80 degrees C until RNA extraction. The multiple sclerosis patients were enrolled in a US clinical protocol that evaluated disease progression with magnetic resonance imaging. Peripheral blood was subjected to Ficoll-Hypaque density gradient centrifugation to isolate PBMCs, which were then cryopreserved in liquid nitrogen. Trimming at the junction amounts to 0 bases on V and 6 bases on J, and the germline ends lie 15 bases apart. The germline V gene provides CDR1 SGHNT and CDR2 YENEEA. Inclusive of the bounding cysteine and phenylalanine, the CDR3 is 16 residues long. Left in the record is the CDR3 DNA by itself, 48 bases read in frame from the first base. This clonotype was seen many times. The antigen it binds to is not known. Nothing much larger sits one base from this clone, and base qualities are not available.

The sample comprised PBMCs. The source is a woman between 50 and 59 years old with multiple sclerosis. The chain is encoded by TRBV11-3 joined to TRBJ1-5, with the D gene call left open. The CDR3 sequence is CASSLDGVPEGQPQHF. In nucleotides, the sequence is TGTGCCAGCAGCTTAGACGGGGTACCGGAGGGTCAGCCCCAGCATTTT.